This TCR beta chain came from a study of cytotoxic CD8 clonotypes in ibrutinib-treated CLL. About the study: Recorded responses included about 25 partial and 2 complete; following median about 70 months, roughly 15 stayed remitted and 12 progressed. Mean productive templates were around 260,000; mean productive rearrangements were around 86,000.

Germline assignment: CDR1 LNHDA and CDR2 SQIVND (reference sequence). CDR3 length: 13 amino acids. J was trimmed by 3 bases and V by 6 bases; bases with no gene match: 5. Repertoires were generated with immunoSEQ multiplex PCR, while TCRdb's copy carries only in-frame clones and drops some. The sample lists hundreds of thousands of clones; roughly 85% were seen once. Details on this clone: The antigen is not known. The same CDR3 arises from other DNA sequences in this sample as well.

Study-level findings and limits: Baseline levels of clonality went above those of age-matched healthy donors and moved with circulating CD8+ T-cell counts. Clonality rose at ibrutinib response, held steady in sustained remission, and fell toward baseline at progression.

The sample was PBMCs, taken before ibrutinib treatment. This sequence was found in a human donor with chronic lymphocytic leukemia. V usage is TRBV19 and J usage is TRBJ2-7; 7 bases are a match to TRBD1. For the CDR3, the DNA is TGTGCCAGTAGGAGACAGGGTGGCTACGAGCAGTACTTC. Protein: CASRRQGGYEQYF.